Here is one TCR beta chain with its context. Antigen: not known. The record originates from a study of a mutant IDH1 vaccine in newly diagnosed glioma. Across the study: Before enrollment, the patients had been treated with radiotherapy alone, temozolomide alone, or both together. Most of them had received both.

The data were produced by immunoSEQ multiplex PCR, yet TCRdb's version contains in-frame clones alone and is incomplete. The sample shows about 23,000 clones, roughly nine tenths of them seen only once. Per the germline V gene, CDR1 is SEHNR and CDR2 is FQNEAQ (reference sequence). Trimming removed 5 bases from V and 5 bases from J; junction bases left unmatched: 4. This CDR3 comprises 15 residues. General study findings and limits: Evidence of vaccine-induced immune responses was documented in about 93% of patients. Pseudoprogression appears to have had no connection to changes in top peripheral T cell clonotypes.

Time point indicated: baseline, week 1 (first vaccination visit). Treatment here: pre-vaccination baseline after standard-of-care therapy. Each tumor in the donors was a new WHO grade 3 or 4 astrocytoma, IDH1-mutant and ATRX-lost. The sample in question was PBMCs, obtained from a glioma patient treated with radiotherapy, temozolomide or both. The TCR comes from a man between 25 and 39 years old with glioma. This chain uses TRBV7-9 with TRBJ2-3; 13 bases line up with TRBD2. This CDR3 is CASSPGLAGVDTQYF. Written as DNA, the CDR3 is TGTGCCAGCAGCCCCGGACTAGCGGGAGTAGATACGCAGTATTTT.